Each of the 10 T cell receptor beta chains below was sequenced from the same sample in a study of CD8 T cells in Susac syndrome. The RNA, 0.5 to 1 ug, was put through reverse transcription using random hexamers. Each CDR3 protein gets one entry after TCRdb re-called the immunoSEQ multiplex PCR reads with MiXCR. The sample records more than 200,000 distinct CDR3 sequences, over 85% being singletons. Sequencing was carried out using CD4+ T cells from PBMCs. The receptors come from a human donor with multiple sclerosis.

The chain's CDR3 is CASSLSYPGRGGETQYF. CDR3 sequence (DNA): TGTGCCAGCAGTCTTAGCTATCCCGGCAGGGGAGGGGAGACCCAGTACTTC. The chain links TRBV6-1 to TRBJ2-5, with D perhaps matching TRBD2 (7 bases). The germline V gene encodes CDR1 MNHNS and CDR2 SASEGT. The CDR3 extends over 17 amino acids. V shed 5 bases and J shed 5 bases, with 24 bases lying between them.

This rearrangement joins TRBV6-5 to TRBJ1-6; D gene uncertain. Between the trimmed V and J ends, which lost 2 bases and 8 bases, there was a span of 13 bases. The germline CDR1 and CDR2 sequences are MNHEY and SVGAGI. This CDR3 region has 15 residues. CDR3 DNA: TGTGCCAGCAGTTACGTGGGGATTGCGGATTCACCCCTCCACTTT. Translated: CASSYVGIADSPLHF.

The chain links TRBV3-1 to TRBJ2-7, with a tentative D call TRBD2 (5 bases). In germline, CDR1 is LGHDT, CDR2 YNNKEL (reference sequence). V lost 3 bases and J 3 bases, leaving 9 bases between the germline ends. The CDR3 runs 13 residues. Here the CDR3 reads CASSQEDGYEQYV. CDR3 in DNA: TGTGCCAGCAGCCAGGAGGACGGCTACGAGCAGTACGTC.

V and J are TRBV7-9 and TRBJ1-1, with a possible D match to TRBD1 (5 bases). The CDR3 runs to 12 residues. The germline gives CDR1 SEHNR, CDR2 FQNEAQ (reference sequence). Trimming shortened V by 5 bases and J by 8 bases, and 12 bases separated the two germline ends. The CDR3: CASSPGISEAFF. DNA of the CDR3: TGTGCCAGCAGCCCAGGGATTAGCGAAGCTTTCTTT.

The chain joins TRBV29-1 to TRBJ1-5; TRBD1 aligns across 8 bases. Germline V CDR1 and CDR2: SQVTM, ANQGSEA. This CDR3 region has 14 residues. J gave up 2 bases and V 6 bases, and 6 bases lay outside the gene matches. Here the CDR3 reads CSVSTGAGNQPQHF. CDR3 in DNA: TGCAGCGTCTCGACAGGGGCCGGCAATCAGCCCCAGCATTTT.

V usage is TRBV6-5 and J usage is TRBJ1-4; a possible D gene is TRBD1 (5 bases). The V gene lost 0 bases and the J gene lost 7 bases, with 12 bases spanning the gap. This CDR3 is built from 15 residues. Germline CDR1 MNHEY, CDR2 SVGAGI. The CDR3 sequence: CASSYSEGGGEKLFF. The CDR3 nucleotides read TGTGCCAGCAGTTACTCTGAGGGTGGGGGTGAAAAACTGTTTTTT.

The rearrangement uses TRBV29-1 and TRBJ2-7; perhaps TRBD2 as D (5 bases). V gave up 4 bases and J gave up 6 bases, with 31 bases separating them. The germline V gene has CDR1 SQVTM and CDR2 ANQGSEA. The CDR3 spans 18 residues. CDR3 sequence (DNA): TGCAGCGTTGGACCGCGCTCTTCCAGGCCGGGGTTTCTATCCGAGCAGTACTTC. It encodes CSVGPRSSRPGFLSEQYF.

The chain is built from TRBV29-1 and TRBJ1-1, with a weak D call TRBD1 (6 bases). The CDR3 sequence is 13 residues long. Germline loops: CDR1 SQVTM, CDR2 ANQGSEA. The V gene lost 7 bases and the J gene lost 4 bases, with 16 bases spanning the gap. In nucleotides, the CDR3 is TGCAGCGCCCGAGGGGGATTCGGCACTGAAGCTTTCTTT. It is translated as CSARGGFGTEAFF.

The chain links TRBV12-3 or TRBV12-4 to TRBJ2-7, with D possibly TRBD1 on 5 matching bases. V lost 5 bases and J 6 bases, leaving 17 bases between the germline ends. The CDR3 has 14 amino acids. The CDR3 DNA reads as TGTGCCAGCAGTCTAAGTGGGCAGGGTGGCGAGCAGTACGTC. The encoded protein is CASSLSGQGGEQYV.

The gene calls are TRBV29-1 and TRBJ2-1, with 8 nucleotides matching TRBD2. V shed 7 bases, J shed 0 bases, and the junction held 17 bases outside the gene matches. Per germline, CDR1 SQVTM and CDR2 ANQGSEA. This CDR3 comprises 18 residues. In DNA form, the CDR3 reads TGCAGCGCCCGACCACCGCCTTTGCTAGCGGGCTCCTACAATGAGCAGTTCTTC. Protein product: CSARPPPLLAGSYNEQFF.